This TCR beta chain originates from a study of tumor-infiltrating lymphocytes in primary liver carcinoma. Bulk tissue was left unsorted, and RNA and DNA were co-extracted from 20-30 mg of it. This clonotype has more than one count but fewer than ten. TCR beta cDNA came from roughly 450 ng total RNA, primed with a constant-region primer. Three rounds of nested multiplex PCR with slightly modified ARM-PCR produced TCR beta libraries. Two initial PCR rounds of about 11 cycles each paired TRBV1-TRBV30 forward primers with a C-beta reverse primer. TCRdb used MiXCR to reprocess the multiplex PCR reads, holding one entry per CDR3 protein. The sample carries 40,000 or so distinct CDR3 sequences, roughly 75% recorded once. The CDR3 length is 15 residues. The V and J ends lost 3 bases and 2 bases respectively, with 15 bases between them. From germline, CDR1 is SQVTM and CDR2 ANQGSEA.

The chain carries TRBV29-1 and TRBJ2-3; D is possibly TRBD2 (6 bases). Sequencing input: tumor-adjacent normal liver tissue. The TCR originated in a woman between 25 and 40 years old with primary liver carcinoma and hepatitis B virus infection. As DNA, the CDR3 is TGCAGCGTTGAGGGCGGGGCCGGCATCACAGATACGCAGTATTTT. Translated: CSVEGGAGITDTQYF.